This TCR beta chain appears in the sequencing data of a study of blood T cell repertoires in COVID-19. Background on the study: Some COVID-19 samples were acute and others convalescent; all came from the United States, Italy and Spain.

Profiling relied on immunoSEQ multiplex PCR, and the TCRdb table lists in-frame clones only, not all of them. Among about 320,000 clones listed, 90% were seen once. Cohorts were determined from participant-reported clinical history. Germline V CDR1 and CDR2: SGHNT, YENEEA. V trimming: 3 bases; J trimming: 8 bases; junction bases outside the gene matches: 4. The CDR3 runs to 15 residues. The V call is TRBV11-3, the J call TRBJ1-6; 10 nucleotides match TRBD1. The source of this sequence is a woman between 25 and 40 years old who had been exposed to COVID-19. Material: PBMCs or T cells enriched from blood (not recorded which). Written as DNA, the CDR3 is TGTGCCAGCAGCTTGGGACAGGGGTTTGATTCACCCCTCCACTTT. Encoded protein: CASSLGQGFDSPLHF.